One T cell receptor (beta chain) is described in this entry. The investigators amplified TCR beta CDR3 regions from RNA transcripts. The TCR CDR3 first-round RT-PCR relied on the HTBI primer set. TCRdb re-derived calls from the multiplex PCR reads in MiXCR, one entry per CDR3 protein. The data hold 600,000 to 900,000 distinct CDR3 sequences, with 16% observed a single time. Graves' hyperthyroidism was deemed stable absent ophthalmopathy progression within 18 months. Patients with uncontrolled infections, other autoimmune diseases, pregnancy or lactation were excluded. The data derive from a study of T cells in Graves' hyperthyroidism and ophthalmopathy. Trimming left V 5 bases short and J 7 bases short, with 19 bases between. The CDR3 consists of 15 residues. CDR1 and CDR2 from the germline V gene are SGHVS and FNYEAQ.

The chain has TRBV7-6 and TRBJ2-3, with D possibly matching TRBD1 (6 bases). Sequences were obtained from blood. The origin of this receptor is a man between 18 and 35 years old with Graves' hyperthyroidism. CDR3 region: CASSTRTDGTYTQYF. DNA for the CDR3: TGTGCCAGCAGCACCAGGACTGATGGGACATATACGCAGTATTTT.